Below, 14 T cell receptor beta chains from the same sample are listed, as sequenced in a study of OX40 agonist ivuxolimab in advanced cancers. The repertoire was sequenced with immunoSEQ multiplex PCR; TCRdb's copy has only in-frame clones and lacks some. The sample lists roughly 56,000 clones, around 82% seen once, with about 3.7% in the top ten. The sample was CD4+ or CD8+ T cells sorted from blood, taken in a trial of the OX40 agonist ivuxolimab. These receptors originate from an adult with an advanced solid tumor such as melanoma, head and neck, liver or kidney cancer.

The chain joins TRBV6-5 to TRBJ1-5; the D is unclear. Germline CDR1 is MNHEY and CDR2 is SVGAGI. The V gene lost 5 bases and the J gene lost 1 base, with 6 bases spanning the gap. This CDR3 has 13 amino acids. The CDR3 is CASSPDSNQPQHF. The DNA for the CDR3 is TGTGCCAGCAGTCCGGACAGCAATCAGCCCCAGCATTTT.

The CDR3 loop reads CASSPAAAYGYTF. Here the CDR3 DNA reads TGTGCCAGCAGCCCGGCCGCGGCCTATGGCTACACCTTC. V gene TRBV5-4 combines with J gene TRBJ1-2, with D unresolved. Trimming removed 4 bases from V and 4 bases from J, with 11 bases in between. Germline CDR1 SGHNT, CDR2 YYREEE (reference sequence). This CDR3 comprises 13 residues.

This sequence joins TRBV4-1 and TRBJ1-1, with D possibly matching TRBD1 (5 bases). Germline values: CDR1 MGHRA, CDR2 YSYEKL. The length of the CDR3 is 15 residues. The V gene lost 4 bases and the J gene lost 0 bases, with 12 bases spanning the gap. The CDR3 protein is CASSLREGMNTEAFF. In DNA form, the CDR3 reads TGCGCCAGCAGCCTCAGGGAGGGAATGAACACTGAAGCTTTCTTT.

The chain has TRBV6-1 and TRBJ2-3; TRBD2 matches at 7 bases. After removal of 10 bases from V and 4 bases from J, the junction contained 11 bases not matched to a gene. Looked up from germline, CDR1 is MNHNS and CDR2 is SASEGT. The CDR3 consists of 14 residues. DNA of the CDR3: TGTGCCACCACGAGGACTAGTCTGGCAGATACGCAGTATTTT. It codes for CATTRTSLADTQYF.

The V gene is TRBV5-3, the J gene TRBJ2-7; D gene ambiguous. TRBV5-3 is annotated as an ORF whose role is uncertain. V shed 10 bases and J shed 3 bases, with 17 bases lying between them. This CDR3 region has 13 residues. The chain's CDR3 is CASKLGTHYEQYF. The CDR3 nucleotides are TGTGCCTCCAAGCTTGGAACGCACTACGAGCAGTACTTC.

This chain joins TRBV5-7 and TRBJ1-1; no reliable D call. TRBV5-7 is recorded as an ORF, its role being uncertain. CDR3 length: 17 residues. V lost 0 bases, J lost 0 bases, and 15 bases lay in between. The CDR3 nucleotides are TGTGCCAGCAGCTTGGCAGCCTGGATGCCCATGAACACTGAAGCTTTCTTT. It specifies CASSLAAWMPMNTEAFF.

The gene calls are TRBV11-2 and TRBJ1-1, with D perhaps TRBD1 (6 bases). The germline V gene encodes CDR1 SGHAT and CDR2 FQNNGV. V was pared by 3 bases and J by 7 bases, with 18 bases between. This CDR3 contains 15 residues. The CDR3: CASSFRAGAESEAFF. The DNA of the CDR3 is TGTGCCAGCAGCTTCAGGGCAGGGGCGGAGAGTGAAGCTTTCTTT.

The rearrangement uses TRBV21-1 and TRBJ2-1; the tabulated D call, TRBD2, remains unverified against the DNA. TRBV21-1 is marked as a pseudogene. The CDR3 runs 20 residues. As DNA, the CDR3 is TGTGCCAGCAGCAAAACTGTAACCTTTCTAGCGGGGGGGTTCTCCAATGAGCAGTTCTTC. Protein product: CASSKTVTFLAGGFSNEQFF.

The rearrangement uses TRBV6-5 and TRBJ1-6; TRBD1 matches at 8 bases. V trimming: 0 bases; J trimming: 5 bases; junction bases outside the gene matches: 3. The germline V gene encodes CDR1 MNHEY and CDR2 SVGAGI. CDR3 size: 16 residues. In nucleotides, the CDR3 is TGTGCCAGCAGTTACTCGGGGGGACAGGATAATTCACCCCTCCACTTT. Protein sequence: CASSYSGGQDNSPLHF.

This chain joins TRBV5-8 and TRBJ2-1; maybe TRBD2 (6 bases). Between the trimmed V and J ends, which lost 4 bases and 0 bases, there was a span of 14 bases. In germline, CDR1 is SGHTS, CDR2 YDEGEE. CDR3 size: 16 residues. In DNA, the CDR3 is TGTGCCAGCAGCCGAACACGGGGGAGCTCCTACAATGAGCAGTTCTTC. Its protein is CASSRTRGSSYNEQFF.

In this sample, this clone turned up once. This rearrangement joins TRBV19 to TRBJ2-7; D may correspond to TRBD1 or TRBD2 (6 bases each). CDR1 is LNHDA, CDR2 SQIVND, per germline (reference sequence). This CDR3 has 16 amino acids. The V gene lost 2 bases and the J gene lost 2 bases, with 16 bases spanning the gap. DNA of the CDR3: TGTGCCAGTAGTATAAGGGGGGAGCCTGCCCCCTACGAGCAGTACTTC. It specifies CASSIRGEPAPYEQYF.

The V call is TRBV7-2, the J call TRBJ1-6; D unresolved. Trimming removed 6 bases at V and 0 bases at J, with 12 bases between. Germline CDR1 is SGHTA and CDR2 is FQGNSA. This CDR3 spans 16 amino acids. CDR3 coding DNA: TGTGCCAGCAGACTCACCAGTGGCTCCTATAATTCACCCCTCCACTTT. Amino acids: CASRLTSGSYNSPLHF.

The CDR3 loop is CASSQPGTGFYEQYF. The CDR3 DNA follows: TGTGCCAGCAGCCAACCCGGGACAGGGTTTTACGAGCAGTACTTC. The V and J genes are TRBV14 and TRBJ2-7; 9 positions agree with TRBD1. Germline CDR1 is SGHDN and CDR2 is FVKESK. The CDR3 is 15 amino acids. The junction had 6 bases not matched to a gene; V was cut back by 2 bases and J by 4 bases. Complete variable domain (other parts from reference TRBV14 and TRBJ2-7): EAGVTQFPSHSVIEKGQTVTLRCDPISGHDNLYWYRRVMGKEIKFLLHFVKESKQDESGMPNNRFLAERTGGTYSTLKVQPAELEDSGVYFCASSQPGTGFYEQYFGPGTRLTVT.

The chain links TRBV5-1 to TRBJ1-1, with TRBD1 as a possible D gene (6 bases). Per germline, CDR1 SGHRS and CDR2 YFSETQ. The length of the CDR3 is 15 residues. Trimming shortened V by 4 bases and J by 7 bases, and 20 bases separated the two germline ends. The CDR3 region is CASSAGWGGRHEAFF. As DNA, the CDR3 is TGCGCCAGCAGCGCGGGTTGGGGGGGCAGGCATGAAGCTTTCTTT.